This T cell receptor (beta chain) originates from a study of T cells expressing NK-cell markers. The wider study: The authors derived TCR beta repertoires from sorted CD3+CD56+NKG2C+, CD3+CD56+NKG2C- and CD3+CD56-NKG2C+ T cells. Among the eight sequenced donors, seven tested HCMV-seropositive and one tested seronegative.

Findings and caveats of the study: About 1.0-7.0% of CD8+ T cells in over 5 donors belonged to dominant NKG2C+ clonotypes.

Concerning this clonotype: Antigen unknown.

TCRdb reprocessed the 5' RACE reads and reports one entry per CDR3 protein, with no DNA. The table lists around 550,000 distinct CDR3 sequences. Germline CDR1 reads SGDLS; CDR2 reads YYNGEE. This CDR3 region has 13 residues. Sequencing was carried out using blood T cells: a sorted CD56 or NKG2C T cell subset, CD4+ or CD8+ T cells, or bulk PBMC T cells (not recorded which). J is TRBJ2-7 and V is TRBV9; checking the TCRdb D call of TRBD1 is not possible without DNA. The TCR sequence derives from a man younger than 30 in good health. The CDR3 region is CASRVGQLYEQYF.